The 21 T cell receptor beta chains presented below share a single source sample, sequenced in a study of blood T cell repertoires in COVID-19. TCRdb keeps only in-frame clones here, not all; method: immunoSEQ multiplex PCR. The sample consists of some 370,000 clones, around 87% of them appearing once. The specimen was peripheral blood. The receptors derive from a young woman with COVID-19, enrolled during active disease.

This chain connects TRBV28 to TRBJ2-2; possibly TRBD2 for D (6 bases). There are 15 residues in the CDR3. V was clipped by 4 bases and J by 1 base, with 10 bases between them. Germline values: CDR1 MDHEN, CDR2 SYDVKM. Here the CDR3 DNA reads TGTGCCAGCAGTTGGGGGACTTTGAACACCGGGGAGCTGTTTTTT. Its translation: CASSWGTLNTGELFF.

The rearrangement joins TRBV24-1 to TRBJ2-1; maybe TRBD2 (5 bases). The V end lost 2 bases, the J end lost 2 bases, and 12 bases lay between the germline ends. The CDR3 sequence is 16 residues long. Looked up from germline, CDR1 is KGHDR and CDR2 is SFDVKD. CDR3 sequence: CATSDSRAETYNEQFF. In DNA form, the CDR3 reads TGTGCCACCAGTGATTCCCGAGCGGAGACCTACAATGAGCAGTTCTTC.

The chain combines TRBV6-6 with TRBJ2-4; 7 bases fit TRBD2. There are 16 residues in the CDR3. Germline V CDR1 and CDR2: MNHNY, SVGAGI (reference sequence). V lost 6 bases, J lost 5 bases, and 13 bases stayed unmatched. CDR3 amino acids: CASSPNTGGLENIQYF. In DNA form, the CDR3 reads TGTGCCAGCAGCCCCAATACGGGAGGTCTTGAAAACATTCAGTACTTC.

CDR3 nucleotides: TGTGCCAGCAGCTTCATAGCGTCGTACAATGAGCAGTTCTTC. Amino acids: CASSFIASYNEQFF. J is TRBJ2-1 and V is TRBV7-9, with D maybe TRBD2 (5 bases). V lost 3 bases and J 4 bases, leaving 10 bases between the germline ends. CDR3 size: 14 residues. Germline-derived CDR1 and CDR2 are SEHNR and FQNEAQ (reference sequence).

This chain links TRBV6-5 with TRBJ1-2; D uncertain. CDR3 size: 12 residues. Trimming cost V 0 bases and J 6 bases, with 5 bases left between them. Germline-derived CDR1 and CDR2 are MNHEY and SVGAGI. CDR3 protein: CASSYSSDGYTF. CDR3 DNA sequence: TGTGCCAGCAGTTACTCCTCGGATGGCTACACCTTC.

This clone was seen a few times. In nucleotides, the CDR3 is TGTGCCAGCAGCTTAAATCCTAGCACAGATACGCAGTATTTT. It translates to CASSLNPSTDTQYF. The chain is built from TRBV7-3 and TRBJ2-3; no definite D call. The ends were cut back, 1 base at V and 0 bases at J, with 5 bases in the middle. Germline V gene lookup returns CDR1 SGHTA and CDR2 FQGTGA. The CDR3 is 14 residues long.

This clone was observed once. The V and J genes are TRBV30 and TRBJ2-1, with D tentatively TRBD2 (6 bases). The V end lost 0 bases, the J end lost 15 bases, and 21 bases lay between the germline ends. The germline V gene encodes CDR1 GTSNPN and CDR2 SVGIG (reference sequence). The CDR3 is made up of 14 amino acids. The CDR3 sequence: CAWSVDYWAGPAFF. CDR3 DNA: TGTGCCTGGAGTGTCGATTATTGGGCGGGGCCCGCGTTCTTC.

The gene calls are TRBV11-3 and TRBJ2-5, with TRBD2 matching over 10 bases. Germline values: CDR1 SGHNT, CDR2 YENEEA. J was trimmed by 1 base and V by 4 bases; bases with no gene match: 3. The CDR3 is made up of 15 amino acids. This chain's CDR3 is CASSSGTSAQETQYF. CDR3 bases: TGTGCCAGCAGCTCGGGGACTAGCGCCCAAGAGACCCAGTACTTC. The full variable domain, rest sourced from reference TRBV11-3 and TRBJ2-5, is EAGVVQSPRYKIIEKKQPVAFWCNPISGHNTLYWYLQNLGQGPELLIRYENEEAVDDSQLPKDRFSAERLKGVDSTLKIQPAELGDSAVYLCASSSGTSAQETQYFGPGTRLLVL.

V and J are TRBV11-3 and TRBJ2-1; 14 nucleotides line up with TRBD2. The ends lost 5 bases at V and 7 bases at J; junction bases unmatched: 4. The length of the CDR3 is 15 residues. Germline values: CDR1 SGHNT, CDR2 YENEEA. The CDR3 coding sequence is TGTGCCAGCAGCGTGACTAGCGGGAGGGCAAATGAGCAGTTCTTC. Translating gives CASSVTSGRANEQFF.

This clone showed up just once. V usage is TRBV9 and J usage is TRBJ2-1, with 9 bases that match TRBD1. Germline trimming cut 3 bases from V and 7 bases from J; bases unmatched to any gene: 14. In germline, CDR1 is SGDLS, CDR2 YYNGEE. The CDR3 spans 17 residues. DNA for the CDR3: TGTGCCAGCAGCGCTCGATTTGACAGGGGGGAGTCAAATGAGCAGTTCTTC. Translating it yields CASSARFDRGESNEQFF.

V usage is TRBV6-6 and J usage is TRBJ2-7; 9 bases line up with TRBD1. CDR1 MNHNY and CDR2 SVGAGI come from the germline V gene (reference sequence). V trimming: 0 bases; J trimming: 7 bases; junction bases outside the gene matches: 4. This CDR3 comprises 14 residues. CDR3 DNA sequence: TGTGCCAGCAGTTACTCCGGGACAGGGTTAGAGCAGTACTTC. The encoded protein is CASSYSGTGLEQYF.

CDR3 in DNA: TGCGCCAGCAGTGTGCCCTCCGAGTCAGATACGCAGTATTTT. Amino acid sequence: CASSVPSESDTQYF. V gene TRBV10-1 combines with J gene TRBJ2-3; D is unclear. Germline CDR1 reads WNHNN; CDR2 reads SYGVQD (reference sequence). The CDR3 has 14 residues. The V end was cut by 4 bases, the J end by 4 bases, with 12 bases between.

The chain couples TRBV2 to TRBJ2-1, with a weak D call TRBD1 (5 bases). The CDR3 is 13 residues long. In germline, CDR1 is SNHLY, CDR2 FYNNEI. The germline V and J ends were trimmed by 4 bases and 13 bases, with 17 bases remaining between them. The CDR3 reads CASSGVNRIHQFF. The CDR3 DNA sequence: TGTGCCAGCAGTGGAGTGAACAGGATTCATCAGTTCTTC.

CDR3 protein: CASSSWIGGAYEQYF. The CDR3 nucleotides are TGTGCCAGCAGCTCCTGGATCGGAGGAGCCTACGAGCAGTACTTC. The chain carries TRBV5-4 and TRBJ2-7, with a weak D call TRBD2 (5 bases). The CDR3 runs to 15 residues. The ends were cut back, 3 bases at V and 2 bases at J, with 15 bases in the middle. Germline lookup yields CDR1 SGHNT and CDR2 YYREEE (reference sequence).

This sequence joins TRBV7-2 and TRBJ2-7, with 7 bases fitting TRBD1. Germline-derived CDR1 and CDR2 are SGHTA and FQGNSA. The CDR3 spans 14 residues. Losses at the gene ends were 10 bases for V and 1 base for J; bases not matched to a gene: 10. CDR3 loop: CATQRGRGSYEQYF. CDR3 DNA: TGTGCCACCCAACGGGGCAGGGGGTCCTACGAGCAGTACTTC.

V usage is TRBV30 and J usage is TRBJ2-2; tentative D call: TRBD2 (5 bases). In germline, CDR1 is GTSNPN, CDR2 SVGIG (reference sequence). The CDR3 totals 13 residues. Trimming took off 0 bases at V and 5 bases at J, with 7 bases between the two ends. The CDR3 is CAWSVTGTGELFF. CDR3 coding DNA: TGTGCCTGGAGTGTAACGGGGACCGGGGAGCTGTTTTTT.

This chain joins TRBV5-1 and TRBJ2-1; 10 positions agree with TRBD1. Trimming removed 0 bases from V and 4 bases from J; junction bases left unmatched: 10. CDR1 is SGHRS, CDR2 YFSETQ, per germline. The CDR3 extends over 18 amino acids. The CDR3 bases are TGCGCCAGCAGCTTGGGGGCCGTCGACAGGGGGCTTTACAATGAGCAGTTCTTC. Protein sequence: CASSLGAVDRGLYNEQFF. Full variable domain (remainder filled in from reference TRBV5-1 and TRBJ2-1): KAGVTQTPRYLIKTRGQQVTLSCSPISGHRSVSWYQQTPGQGLQFLFEYFSETQRNKGNFPGRFSGRQFSNSRSEMNVSTLELGDSALYLCASSLGAVDRGLYNEQFFGPGTRLTVL.

As regards this clone: This specimen includes other DNA sequences encoding the same CDR3. This rearrangement joins TRBV7-9 to TRBJ1-6; 7 positions match TRBD1. J was trimmed by 10 bases and V by 6 bases; bases with no gene match: 3. Germline V gene sequence: CDR1 SEHNR, CDR2 FQNEAQ (reference sequence). This CDR3 has 12 amino acids. CDR3: CASSRQGSPLHF. CDR3 DNA sequence: TGTGCCAGCAGTAGACAGGGCTCACCCCTCCACTTT.

The chain recombines TRBV7-2 with TRBJ2-1, with a tentative D call TRBD2 (5 bases). Germline V CDR1 and CDR2: SGHTA, FQGNSA. The CDR3 has 13 amino acids. Trimming took off 6 bases at V and 6 bases at J, with 12 bases between the two ends. CDR3 bases: TGTGCCAGCAGTACGACTCGGGGCAATGAGCAGTTCTTC. This translates into CASSTTRGNEQFF.

This sequence joins TRBV3-1 (or the pseudogene TRBV3-2) and TRBJ2-3, with TRBD2 matching over 10 bases. There are 15 residues in the CDR3. V trimming: 1 base; J trimming: 9 bases; junction bases outside the gene matches: 7. Germline assignment: CDR1 LGHDT and CDR2 YNNKEL (reference sequence). CDR3 in DNA: TGTGCCAGCAGCCAAGTGAGCGGGAGGGGTGCGACGCAGTATTTT. It encodes CASSQVSGRGATQYF.

This clone appeared once. The chain is built from TRBV4-1 and TRBJ2-3; 7 nucleotides line up with TRBD1. V was pared by 3 bases and J by 6 bases, with 12 bases of the junction left unmatched. This CDR3 is built from 16 residues. Per the germline V gene, CDR1 is MGHRA and CDR2 is YSYEKL. Here the CDR3 DNA reads TGCGCCAGCAGCCAGCCGAGGGACAGCCTCGGTGATACGCAGTATTTT. Translation gives CASSQPRDSLGDTQYF.